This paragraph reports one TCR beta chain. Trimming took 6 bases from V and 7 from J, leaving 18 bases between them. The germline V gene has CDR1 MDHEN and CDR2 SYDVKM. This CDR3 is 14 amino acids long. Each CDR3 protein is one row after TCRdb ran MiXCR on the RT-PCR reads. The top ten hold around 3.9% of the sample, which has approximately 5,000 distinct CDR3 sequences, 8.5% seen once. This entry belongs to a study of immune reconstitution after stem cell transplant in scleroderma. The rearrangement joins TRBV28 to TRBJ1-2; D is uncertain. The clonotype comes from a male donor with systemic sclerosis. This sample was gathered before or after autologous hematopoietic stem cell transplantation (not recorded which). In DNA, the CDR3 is TGTGCCAGCAGATATCATAGGGCGGGATCTGGCTACACCTTC. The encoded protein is CASRYHRAGSGYTF.